The 5 T cell receptor beta chains reported below all come from one sample, sequenced in a study of cytomegalovirus exposure and HLA in healthy donors. 60 Vbeta and 13 Jbeta primers were used in PCR. Some clones are missing from TCRdb's copy, which holds only in-frame ones; the method was immunoSEQ multiplex PCR. The sample lists around 170,000 clones; about 65% were seen once. The sequencing input was PBMCs. The origin of the receptors is a girl between 10 and 17 years old in good health and CMV-seronegative.

This clone was seen a handful of times. V usage is TRBV2 and J usage is TRBJ1-2; TRBD1 matches at 7 bases. The V segment lost 6 bases and the J segment 4 bases; nucleotides outside the gene matches: 2. This CDR3 comprises 12 residues. CDR1 and CDR2 from the germline V gene are SNHLY and FYNNEI. DNA for the CDR3: TGTGCCAGCAGCTGGGACAGCTATGGCTACACCTTC. This encodes CASSWDSYGYTF. Drawing the rest from reference TRBV2 and TRBJ1-2, the complete variable domain is EPEVTQTPSHQVTQMGQEVILRCVPISNHLYFYWYRQILGQKVEFLVSFYNNEISEKSEIFDDQFSVERPDGSNFTLKIRSTKLEDSAMYFCASSWDSYGYTFGSGTRLTVV.

The V call is TRBV25-1, the J call TRBJ1-4; a possible D gene is TRBD1 (5 bases). Trimming pared 7 bases from V and 7 bases from J, leaving 16 bases between. Germline-derived CDR1 and CDR2 are MGHDK and SYGVNS. The CDR3 totals 14 residues. The CDR3 spells CASTPAGGVEKLFF. In nucleotides, the CDR3 is TGTGCCAGCACGCCGGCGGGGGGTGTTGAAAAACTGTTTTTT.

The rearrangement joins TRBV6-5 to TRBJ1-1; D unclear. The CDR3 extends over 14 amino acids. The V gene lost 2 bases and the J gene lost 1 base, with 8 bases spanning the gap. Per germline, CDR1 MNHEY and CDR2 SVGAGI. The CDR3 DNA follows: TGTGCCAGCAGTTACGACGGCGGGAACACTGAAGCTTTCTTT. The encoded protein is CASSYDGGNTEAFF.

This clone showed up just once. The genes are TRBV4-1 and TRBJ2-7, with D tentatively TRBD2 (5 bases). V was cut by 1 base and J by 4 bases, with 17 bases left in between. Germline V gives CDR1 MGHRA, CDR2 YSYEKL. The CDR3 extends over 16 amino acids. This CDR3 is CASSQVAGRGSYEQYF. The CDR3, as DNA: TGCGCCAGCAGCCAAGTGGCGGGCCGCGGGTCGTACGAGCAGTACTTC.

The chain links TRBV5-1 to TRBJ2-5, with 9 bases lining up with TRBD2. After removal of 0 bases from V and 1 base from J, the junction contained 7 bases not matched to a gene. Germline V gene data show CDR1 as SGHRS and CDR2 as YFSETQ. This CDR3 spans 17 amino acids. As DNA, the CDR3 is TGCGCCAGCAGCTTGGGTCCTAGCGGGGCGAGCCAAGAGACCCAGTACTTC. Protein product: CASSLGPSGASQETQYF.